The text below deals with one TCR beta chain. This specimen belongs to a study of cytomegalovirus exposure and HLA in healthy donors. The CDR3 is 16 residues long. CDR1 SGDLS and CDR2 YYNGEE come from the germline V gene. V shed 3 bases, J shed 0 bases, and the junction held 7 bases outside the gene matches. Primers: 60 Vbeta forward and 13 Jbeta reverse. Clones were read by immunoSEQ multiplex PCR, and TCRdb kept only the in-frame ones, dropping some. This repertoire shows over 65,000 clones, about 85% found once; its top ten account for roughly 14%. Material: PBMCs. This chain joins TRBV9 and TRBJ2-3, with 7 bases fitting TRBD1. This clonotype was obtained from a woman aged 40 to 49 in good health and CMV-seropositive. As DNA, the CDR3 is TGTGCCAGCAGCGCCCAGGACAGGATCAGCACAGATACGCAGTATTTT. Amino acids: CASSAQDRISTDTQYF. The whole variable domain, filled in from reference TRBV9 and TRBJ2-3, reads DSGVTQTPKHLITATGQRVTLRCSPRSGDLSVYWYQQSLDQGLQFLIQYYNGEERAKGNILERFSAQQFPDLHSELNLSSLELGDSALYFCASSAQDRISTDTQYFGPGTRLTVL.